A single sample gave rise to the 25 T cell receptor beta chains below, sequenced in a study of shared clonotypes between healthy human individuals (dated by TCRdb to the early 2020s). Library construction relied on the immunoSEQ multiplex PCR assay. Not all clones reach the TCRdb copy of this immuneACCESS table, which keeps in-frame sequences only. Checked studies attribute under half of the gap to unresolved V genes and leave the rest unexplained. The sample table holds 850,000 to 1,100,000 clones, of which roughly 80% were seen once. The ten largest clones capture about 0.89% of the sample. Sequencing was carried out using memory CD4+ T cells from PBMCs. The label giving this sample's cell subset or site can be read as: CD45RA-negative fraction. The receptor set was obtained from a man between 18 and 35 years old in good health. Some clones in this sample may be carry-over from other donors' samples.

For the CDR3, the DNA is TGTGCCAGCAGCTTAGTCCTTGGAATGGAAGCTTTCTTT. Translated, it gives CASSLVLGMEAFF. The V call is TRBV7-2, the J call TRBJ1-1; D is unclear. Germline V lookup: CDR1 SGHTA, CDR2 FQGNSA. The ends were cut back, 1 base at V and 8 bases at J, with 11 bases in the middle. The CDR3 spans 13 residues.

As regards this clone: Other DNA sequences in the sample encode the same CDR3. The J gene is TRBJ2-2, the V gene TRBV5-1; unclear D gene. This CDR3 is built from 14 residues. Germline V gene sequence: CDR1 SGHRS, CDR2 YFSETQ. V shed 2 bases and J shed 1 base, with 6 bases lying between them. For the CDR3, the DNA is TGCGCCAGCAGCTTAGGCGGGAACACCGGGGAGCTGTTTTTT. As protein: CASSLGGNTGELFF.

Worth noting for this clone: One end of the junction does not line up with germline, which may come from a read error. This chain uses TRBV7-2 with TRBJ1-2, with TRBD1 matching over 7 bases. Germline V gene lookup returns CDR1 SGHTA and CDR2 FQGNSA. This CDR3 has 13 amino acids. CDR3 protein: CASSHRTDRVSYF. CDR3 nucleotide sequence: TGTGCCAGCAGCCATCGGACAGACAGGGTTTCGTACTTC.

CDR3 DNA sequence: TGTGCCAGCTCACCGACGGGACTAGCGGGAGTACGCAATGAGCAGTTCTTC. Residues: CASSPTGLAGVRNEQFF. The chain combines TRBV18 with TRBJ2-1; 14 nucleotides line up with TRBD2. The germline gives CDR1 KGHSH, CDR2 LQKENI. CDR3 length equals 17 residues. Trimming took 3 bases from V and 6 from J; bases not matched to a gene: 7.

The rearrangement links TRBV5-1 to TRBJ1-4, with 10 bases identical to TRBD1. The V gene end was trimmed by 4 bases and the J gene end by 13 bases; junction bases not matched to a gene: 16. Looked up from germline, CDR1 is SGHRS and CDR2 is YFSETQ. This CDR3 region has 16 residues. CDR3 loop: CASSATPGTGAGGLFF. CDR3 nucleotides: TGCGCCAGCAGCGCGACCCCCGGGACAGGGGCCGGGGGACTGTTTTTT.

The V and J genes are TRBV11-2 and TRBJ2-7; D not resolved. CDR3 length equals 12 residues. The ends were cut back, 1 base at V and 6 bases at J, with 7 bases in the middle. Looked up from germline, CDR1 is SGHAT and CDR2 is FQNNGV. Here the CDR3 reads CASSLVSAEQYF. The CDR3 DNA is TGTGCCAGCAGCTTAGTGAGTGCCGAGCAGTACTTC.

V gene TRBV2 combines with J gene TRBJ1-2; D not resolved. The V gene lost 5 bases and the J gene lost 7 bases, with 14 bases spanning the gap. Germline V gene lookup returns CDR1 SNHLY and CDR2 FYNNEI. CDR3 length: 13 amino acids. The CDR3 sequence: CASSISAAFGYTF. The CDR3 DNA reads as TGTGCCAGCAGTATCAGTGCGGCGTTTGGCTACACCTTC.

This rearrangement joins TRBV15 to TRBJ2-7, with D hard to call. CDR1 LNHNV and CDR2 YYDKDF come from the germline V gene (reference sequence). CDR3 size: 14 residues. V dropped 0 bases and J dropped 2 bases, with 8 bases sitting between them. CDR3 residues: CATSRDQGPYEQYF. As DNA, the CDR3 is TGTGCCACCAGCAGAGACCAAGGCCCCTACGAGCAGTACTTC.

CDR3 residues: CASSVSGTGANEQYF. CDR3 DNA sequence: TGTGCCAGCAGCGTATCCGGGACAGGGGCAAACGAGCAGTACTTC. The chain recombines TRBV11-2 with TRBJ2-7; 10 positions agree with TRBD1. Germline V lookup: CDR1 SGHAT, CDR2 FQNNGV. The CDR3 covers 15 residues. V was pared by 5 bases and J by 5 bases, with 9 bases of the junction left unmatched.

V is TRBV5-1 and J is TRBJ1-2; a weak D match, TRBD1 (5 bases). Germline V gives CDR1 SGHRS, CDR2 YFSETQ. The CDR3 sequence is 16 residues long. The V and J ends lost 3 bases and 7 bases respectively, with 22 bases between them. The CDR3 is CASSSGTTGARGGYTF. The CDR3 bases are TGCGCCAGCAGCTCGGGCACGACCGGGGCCCGAGGTGGCTACACCTTC.

Only a few counts were recorded for this clone. This sequence joins TRBV2 and TRBJ1-1; D unclear. Germline V gene data show CDR1 as SNHLY and CDR2 as FYNNEI. Trimming pared 4 bases from V and 9 bases from J, leaving 9 bases between. This CDR3 has 11 residues. CDR3 coding DNA: TGTGCCAGCAGTGGGCCTGGGCAAGCTTTCTTT. This sequence encodes CASSGPGQAFF.

This sequence joins TRBV28 and TRBJ2-1, with D perhaps assigned TRBD1 or TRBD2 (7 bases each). V lost 6 bases to trimming and J lost 3 bases, with 18 bases between them. In germline, CDR1 is MDHEN, CDR2 SYDVKM. CDR3 length: 16 residues. CDR3 residues: CASSSYRGGGYNEQFF. The CDR3 nucleotides read TGTGCCAGCAGCTCCTACAGGGGAGGGGGCTACAATGAGCAGTTCTTC.

This clone was detected only a few times. The chain recombines TRBV18 with TRBJ1-5; D may be TRBD1 (5 bases). Trimming removed 3 bases at V and 3 bases at J, with 12 bases between. In germline, CDR1 is KGHSH, CDR2 LQKENI. The CDR3 covers 15 residues. Here the CDR3 reads CASSPTALTNQPQHF. The DNA of the CDR3 is TGTGCCAGCTCACCGACAGCACTTACCAATCAGCCCCAGCATTTT.

The chain uses TRBV7-3 and TRBJ1-1; the D gene is possibly TRBD1 (6 bases). Trimming cost V 4 bases and J 0 bases, with 12 bases left between them. The CDR3 loop spans 15 amino acids. Germline V gene data show CDR1 as SGHTA and CDR2 as FQGTGA. The CDR3 here is CASSSSGQLNTEAFF. The CDR3 DNA follows: TGTGCCAGCAGCTCTTCTGGACAGTTGAACACTGAAGCTTTCTTT. The full variable domain, in which reference TRBV7-3 and TRBJ1-1 provide the parts outside the CDR3, is GAGVSQTPSNKVTEKGKYVELRCDPISGHTALYWYRQSLGQGPEFLIYFQGTGAADDSGLPNDRFFAVRPEGSVSTLKIQRTERGDSAVYLCASSSSGQLNTEAFFGQGTRLTVV.

This chain uses TRBV2 with TRBJ2-4; D remains unclear. The germline CDR1 and CDR2 sequences are SNHLY and FYNNEI. The CDR3 is 10 residues long. Trimming took 3 bases from V and 7 from J, leaving 1 base between them. The CDR3 sequence: CASSENIQYF. The CDR3 bases are TGTGCCAGCAGTGAGAACATTCAGTACTTC.

The chain has TRBV6-1 and TRBJ2-7; weak D call: TRBD1 (5 bases). The CDR3 is 15 amino acids. Between the trimmed V and J ends, which lost 6 bases and 2 bases, there was a span of 17 bases. CDR1 is MNHNS, CDR2 SASEGT, per germline. Here the CDR3 reads CASSLQGGETYEQYF. CDR3 bases: TGTGCCAGCAGCCTCCAGGGTGGCGAAACCTACGAGCAGTACTTC.

The rearrangement links TRBV23-1 to TRBJ1-5, with D maybe TRBD1 (5 bases). TRBV23-1 belongs to the ORF category, with a function that is uncertain. The germline V and J ends were trimmed by 11 bases and 9 bases, with 38 bases remaining between them. CDR3 length equals 19 residues. The DNA for the CDR3 is TGCGCCTCTCACAGCCCGGGGGTCGATTGGGTGAAGGGGTTGAGGCCCCAGCATTTT. Translated, it gives CASHSPGVDWVKGLRPQHF.

The CDR3 DNA sequence: TGTGCCAGCAGTAGGGACAGGGAGTCCTATGGCTACACCTTC. It is translated as CASSRDRESYGYTF. V and J are TRBV27 and TRBJ1-2; 9 bases fit TRBD1. J gave up 4 bases and V 5 bases, and 5 bases lay outside the gene matches. Germline lookup yields CDR1 MNHEY and CDR2 SMNVEV (reference sequence). There are 14 residues in the CDR3.

The V and J genes are TRBV10-2 and TRBJ2-1; 13 bases match TRBD2. V shed 5 bases, J shed 7 bases, and the junction held 5 bases outside the gene matches. Germline CDR1 reads WSHSY; CDR2 reads SAAADI. The CDR3 covers 15 residues. CDR3 sequence reads: CASSRTSGSGNEQFF. DNA for the CDR3: TGCGCCAGCAGTAGGACTAGCGGGAGCGGGAATGAGCAGTTCTTC.

This CDR3 is CASSENRAGVYEQYF. CDR3 coding DNA: TGTGCCAGCAGTGAAAATCGGGCGGGAGTCTACGAGCAGTACTTC. The chain couples TRBV2 to TRBJ2-7; 7 nucleotides align to TRBD2. The CDR3 consists of 15 residues. The J segment lost 3 bases and the V segment lost 2 bases, leaving 7 bases of the junction unmatched. CDR1 is SNHLY, CDR2 FYNNEI, per germline. Supplemented by reference TRBV2 and TRBJ2-7, the full variable domain reads EPEVTQTPSHQVTQMGQEVILRCVPISNHLYFYWYRQILGQKVEFLVSFYNNEISEKSEIFDDQFSVERPDGSNFTLKIRSTKLEDSAMYFCASSENRAGVYEQYFGPGTRLTVT.

The chain couples TRBV5-1 to TRBJ2-3, with D hard to call. The CDR3 totals 16 residues. Germline CDR1 is SGHRS and CDR2 is YFSETQ. The V end was cut by 0 bases, the J end by 0 bases, with 11 bases between. The CDR3: CASSLGADLSTDTQYF. The CDR3 DNA reads TGCGCCAGCAGCTTGGGGGCAGACCTCAGCACAGATACGCAGTATTTT.

This chain links TRBV7-9 with TRBJ1-5; 7 nucleotides match TRBD1. This CDR3 is 17 amino acids long. In germline, CDR1 is SEHNR, CDR2 FQNEAQ (reference sequence). V lost 5 bases to trimming and J lost 6 bases; unmatched junction nucleotides: 16. The CDR3 sequence is CASSRWGRDSFSQPQHF. DNA for the CDR3: TGTGCCAGCAGCCGCTGGGGGAGGGACAGTTTTTCTCAGCCCCAGCATTTT.

The chain links TRBV7-7 to TRBJ2-5; unclear D gene. The germline V and J ends were trimmed by 5 bases and 1 base, with 11 bases remaining between them. The V gene's germline CDR1 is SSHAT and CDR2 FNYEAQ (reference sequence). CDR3 length: 14 amino acids. DNA of the CDR3: TGTGCCAGCAGCCCGACATCCACCCAAGAGACCCAGTACTTC. Amino acid sequence: CASSPTSTQETQYF.

The chain is built from TRBV30 and TRBJ2-3, with D possibly TRBD2 on 5 matching bases. V was trimmed by 4 bases and J by 0 bases, leaving 14 bases between them. The CDR3 consists of 15 residues. Germline CDR1 GTSNPN, CDR2 SVGIG (reference sequence). In nucleotides, the CDR3 is TGTGCCTGGAAGGGCGGGTCCACTAGCACAGATACGCAGTATTTT. It encodes CAWKGGSTSTDTQYF.

The V gene is TRBV28, the J gene TRBJ2-1; 13 positions agree with TRBD2. The CDR3 is 17 residues long. Trimming cost V 5 bases and J 2 bases; bases outside gene matches: 6. Germline assignment: CDR1 MDHEN and CDR2 SYDVKM. CDR3 nucleotides: TGTGCCAGCAGTCCCCTGGGACTAGCGGGAACCTACAATGAGCAGTTCTTC. Translation: CASSPLGLAGTYNEQFF.